This TCR beta chain was recovered during a study of CD8 T cells in Susac syndrome (dated 2019 in TCRdb). In terms of the full investigation: Repertoire sequencing was used to test whether CD8+ T cell activation and differentiation in Susac syndrome was antigen driven.

Taken from cysteine to phenylalanine, the CDR3 has 16 residues. Of the read, only the CDR3 DNA is kept; its 48 bases are in frame from base 1. The germline V gene supplies CDR1 SGDLS and CDR2 YYNGEE. V and J lose 2 bases and 0 bases, and a span of 11 bases separates them. What the study reported, not specific to this receptor: The number of individuals in the TCR sequencing and HLA analysis was recognized as being relatively small.

High-throughput TCR beta sequencing profiled peripheral blood CD8+ and CD4+ T cells from healthy donors, Susac syndrome patients and multiple sclerosis patients. Healthy donors were included as age- and sex-matched controls. Bulk CD8+ and CD4+ T cells were purified magnetically by negative isolation, whereas CD8+ TEMRA cells were enriched by FACS. Blood was drawn into EDTA tubes, processed within 24 hours, and PBMCs were isolated by density gradient centrifugation. PBMCs intended for TCR sequencing were cryopreserved in liquid nitrogen and thawed later in a water bath at 37 degrees C. The sorted or isolated CD4+, CD8+ and CD8+ TEMRA cells had a purity of 90% or higher. About this clonotype: The specificity of this receptor is unknown. Base-call qualities are not available, and no considerably larger clone is one nucleotide away.

RNA was extracted using the RNeasy kit, and about 0.45 to 1 ug of the RNA was reverse transcribed with random hexamers. The immunoSEQ multiplex PCR assay, covering 54 Vbeta and 13 Jbeta segments, was used to amplify TCR beta CDR3 regions. PCR amplification bias was corrected using a synthetic template baseline for primer optimization and computational correction. The study's processing was this. Reads were assigned to V, D and J genes according to IMGT and analyzed in immunoSEQ Analyzer, with only productive sequences retained. To calculate clonality, Shannon entropy was normalized by log2 of the number of productive unique sequences and then subtracted from one. For each patient and control, public and private clones were evaluated among the 100 most prevalent clones. Clones were defined as Susac-specific if absent from the healthy and MS cohorts, from 1052 published viral clones and from other ImmuneACCESS disease sequences. TCRdb reanalyzed the raw reads on its own, using fastp at Q25 for trimming and MiXCR for clone calling, and kept in-frame beta chains. Each CDR3 protein appears once, grouped with its most common genes and DNA. These V and J calls are TCRdb output, not the study's own analysis. This sample holds about 200,000 distinct CDR3 sequences; over 85% were observed only once. The top ten constitute approximately 0.1% of the sample.

The sequence was obtained from a human donor in good health. The sample comprised CD4+ T cells from PBMCs. The rearranged segments are TRBV9 and TRBJ2-2; matching of 6 bases hints at TRBD1 as the D gene. At the DNA level, the sequence is TGTGCCAGCAGCGTCGGACAGATTTCGAACACCGGGGAGCTGTTTTTT. The resulting protein is CASSVGQISNTGELFF.